Sequencing of this T cell receptor beta chain was carried out in a study of CD8+CD57+ T cells in acquired aplastic anemia. Both TCR beta VDJ combination and CDR3 sequence profiling were carried out. Genomic DNA was the template for this profiling. TCRdb reprocessed the reads via MiXCR and lists one record per CDR3 protein. The data contain 200,000 or so distinct CDR3 sequences, roughly 64% of them singletons. There are many counts of this clonotype. This clonotype was obtained from a human donor with severe aplastic anemia or a healthy control (not recorded which). Specimen: sorted CD4+, CD8+, or CD8+CD57+ T cells (not recorded which) from PBMCs.

DNA for the CDR3: TGCGCCAGCAGCACGGACACCCTAGAGCAGTTCTTC. Its protein is CASSTDTLEQFF. The V call is TRBV5-1, the J call TRBJ2-1; possible D gene TRBD1, 5 bases. The CDR3 length is 12 residues. In germline, CDR1 is SGHRS, CDR2 YFSETQ. Trimming cost V 4 bases and J 10 bases, with 12 bases left between them. Supplemented by reference TRBV5-1 and TRBJ2-1, the full variable domain reads KAGVTQTPRYLIKTRGQQVTLSCSPISGHRSVSWYQQTPGQGLQFLFEYFSETQRNKGNFPGRFSGRQFSNSRSEMNVSTLELGDSALYLCASSTDTLEQFFGPGTRLTVL.